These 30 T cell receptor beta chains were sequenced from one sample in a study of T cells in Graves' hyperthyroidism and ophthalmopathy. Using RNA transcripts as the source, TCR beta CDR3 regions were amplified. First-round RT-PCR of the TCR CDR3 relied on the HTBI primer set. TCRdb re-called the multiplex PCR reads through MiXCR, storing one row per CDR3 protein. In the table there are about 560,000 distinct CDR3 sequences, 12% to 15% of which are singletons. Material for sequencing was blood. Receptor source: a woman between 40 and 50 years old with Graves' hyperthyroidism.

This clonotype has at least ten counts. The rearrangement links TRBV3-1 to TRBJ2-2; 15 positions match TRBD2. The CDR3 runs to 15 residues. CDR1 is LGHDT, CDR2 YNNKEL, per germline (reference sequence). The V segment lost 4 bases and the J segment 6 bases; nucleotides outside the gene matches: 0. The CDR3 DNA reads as TGTGCCAGCAGCCGGACTAGCGGGAGGGCCGGGGAGCTGTTTTTT. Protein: CASSRTSGRAGELFF. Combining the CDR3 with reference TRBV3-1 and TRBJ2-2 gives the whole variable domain DTAVSQTPKYLVTQMGNDKSIKCEQNLGHDTMYWYKQDSKKFLKIMFSYNNKELIINETVPNRFSPKSPDKAHLNLHINSLELGDSAVYFCASSRTSGRAGELFFGEGSRLTVL.

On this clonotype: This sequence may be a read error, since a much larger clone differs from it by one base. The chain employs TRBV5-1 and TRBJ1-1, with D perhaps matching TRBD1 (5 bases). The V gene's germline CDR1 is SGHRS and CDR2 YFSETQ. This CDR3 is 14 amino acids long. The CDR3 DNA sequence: TGCGCCGGCAGTATGGTCAGGGAAAACACTGAAGCTTTCTTT. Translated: CAGSMVRENTEAFF.

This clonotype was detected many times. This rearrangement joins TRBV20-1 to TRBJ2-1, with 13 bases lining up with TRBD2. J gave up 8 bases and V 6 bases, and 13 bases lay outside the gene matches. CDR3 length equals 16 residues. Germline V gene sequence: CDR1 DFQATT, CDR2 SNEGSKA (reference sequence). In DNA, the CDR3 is TGCAGTGCAGTTACTAGCGGGAGGGCCCTCTTTGATGAGCAGTTCTTC. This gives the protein CSAVTSGRALFDEQFF.

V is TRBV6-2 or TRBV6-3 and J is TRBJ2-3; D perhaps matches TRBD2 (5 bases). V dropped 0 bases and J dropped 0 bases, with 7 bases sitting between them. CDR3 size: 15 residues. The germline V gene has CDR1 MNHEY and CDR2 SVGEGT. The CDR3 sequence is CASSYSLVSTDTQYF. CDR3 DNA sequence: TGTGCCAGCAGTTACTCACTAGTCAGCACAGATACGCAGTATTTT.

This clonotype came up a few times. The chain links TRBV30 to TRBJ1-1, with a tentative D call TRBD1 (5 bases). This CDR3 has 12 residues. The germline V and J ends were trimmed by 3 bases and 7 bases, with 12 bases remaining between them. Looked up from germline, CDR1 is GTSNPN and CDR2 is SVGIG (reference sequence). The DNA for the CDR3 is TGTGCCTGGAGAGGGGTTCTGCGTGAAGCTTTCTTT. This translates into CAWRGVLREAFF.

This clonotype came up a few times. This CDR3 reads CSVQADTATDTQYF. In nucleotides, the CDR3 is TGCAGCGTTCAAGCGGATACCGCCACAGATACGCAGTATTTT. The chain has TRBV29-1 and TRBJ2-3, with a tentative D call TRBD2 (5 bases). Between the trimmed V and J ends, which lost 5 bases and 2 bases, there was a span of 14 bases. Germline CDR1 is SQVTM and CDR2 is ANQGSEA. CDR3 length: 14 amino acids.

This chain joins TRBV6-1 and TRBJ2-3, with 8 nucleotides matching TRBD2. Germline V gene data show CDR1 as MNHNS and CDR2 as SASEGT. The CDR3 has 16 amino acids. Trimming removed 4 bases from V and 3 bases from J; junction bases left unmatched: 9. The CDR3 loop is CASSVLAGRETDTQYF. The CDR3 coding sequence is TGTGCCAGCAGTGTTTTAGCGGGAAGGGAGACAGATACGCAGTATTTT.

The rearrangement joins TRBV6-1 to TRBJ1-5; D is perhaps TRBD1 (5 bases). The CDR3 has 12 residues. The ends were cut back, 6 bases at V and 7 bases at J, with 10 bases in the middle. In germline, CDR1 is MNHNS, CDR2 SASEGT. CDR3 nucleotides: TGTGCCAGCAGAACGCGGGGGCAGCCCCAGCATTTT. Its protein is CASRTRGQPQHF.

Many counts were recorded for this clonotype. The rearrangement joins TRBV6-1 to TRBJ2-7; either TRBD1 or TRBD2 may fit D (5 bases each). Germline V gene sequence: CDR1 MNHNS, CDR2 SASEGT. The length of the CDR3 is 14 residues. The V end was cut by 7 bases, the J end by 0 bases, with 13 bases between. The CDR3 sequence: CASIPGRNSYEQYF. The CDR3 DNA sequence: TGTGCCAGCATCCCGGGACGCAACTCCTACGAGCAGTACTTC.

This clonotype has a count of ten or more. CDR3 region: CASSRVSLPGHLNTEAFF. The DNA of the CDR3 is TGTGCCAGCAGCCGAGTTAGTTTGCCGGGACACCTGAACACTGAAGCTTTCTTT. This rearrangement joins TRBV7-9 to TRBJ1-1; D is possibly TRBD1 (6 bases). The CDR3 is 18 amino acids. The V gene's germline CDR1 is SEHNR and CDR2 FQNEAQ (reference sequence). Trimming left V 5 bases short and J 0 bases short, with 22 bases between.

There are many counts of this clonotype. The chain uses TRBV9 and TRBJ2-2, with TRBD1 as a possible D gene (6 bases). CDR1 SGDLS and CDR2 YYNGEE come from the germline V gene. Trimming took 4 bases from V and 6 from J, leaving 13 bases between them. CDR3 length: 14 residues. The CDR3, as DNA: TGTGCCAGCAGCTCCCAGGGGTCGGCCGGGGAGCTGTTTTTT. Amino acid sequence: CASSSQGSAGELFF.

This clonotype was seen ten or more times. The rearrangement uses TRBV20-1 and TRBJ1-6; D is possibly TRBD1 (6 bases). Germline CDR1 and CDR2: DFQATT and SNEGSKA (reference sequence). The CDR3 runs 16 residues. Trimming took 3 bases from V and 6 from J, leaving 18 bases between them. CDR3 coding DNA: TGCAGTGCTAGGGGGCTCGGGGGCGGCCTTAATTCACCCCTCCACTTT. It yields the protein CSARGLGGGLNSPLHF.

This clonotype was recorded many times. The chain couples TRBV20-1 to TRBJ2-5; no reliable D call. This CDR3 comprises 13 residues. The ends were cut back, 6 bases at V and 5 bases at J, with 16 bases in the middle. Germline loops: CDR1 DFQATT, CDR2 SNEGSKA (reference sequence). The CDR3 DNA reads TGCAGTGCGCGAGAGACGCCTCCCGAGACCCAGTACTTC. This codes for CSARETPPETQYF.

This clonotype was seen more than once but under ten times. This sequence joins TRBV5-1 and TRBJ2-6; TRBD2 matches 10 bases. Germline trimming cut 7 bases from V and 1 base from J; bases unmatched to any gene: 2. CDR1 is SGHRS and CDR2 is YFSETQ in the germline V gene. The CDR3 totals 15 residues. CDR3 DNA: TGCGCCAGCCGAGCGGGGGGGTCTGGGGCCAACGTCCTGACTTTC. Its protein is CASRAGGSGANVLTF.

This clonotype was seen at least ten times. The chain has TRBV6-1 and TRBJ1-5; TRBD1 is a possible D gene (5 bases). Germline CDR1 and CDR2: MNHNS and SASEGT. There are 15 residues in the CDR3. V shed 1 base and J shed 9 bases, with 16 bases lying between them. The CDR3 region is CASSEGRANTGPQHF. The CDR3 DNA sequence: TGTGCCAGCAGTGAAGGCAGGGCCAACACTGGGCCCCAGCATTTT.

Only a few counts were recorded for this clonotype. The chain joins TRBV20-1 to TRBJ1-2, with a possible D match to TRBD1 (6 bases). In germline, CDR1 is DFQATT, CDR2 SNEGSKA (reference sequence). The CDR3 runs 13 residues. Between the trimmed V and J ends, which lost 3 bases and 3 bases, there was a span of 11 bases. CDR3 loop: CSASPGAHYGYTF. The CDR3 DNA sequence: TGCAGTGCTAGCCCGGGGGCTCACTATGGCTACACCTTC.

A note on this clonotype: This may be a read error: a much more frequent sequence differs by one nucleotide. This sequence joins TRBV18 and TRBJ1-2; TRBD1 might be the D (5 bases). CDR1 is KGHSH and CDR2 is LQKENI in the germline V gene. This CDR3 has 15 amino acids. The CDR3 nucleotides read TGTGCCAACTCACCAGGGTCAGAAAATCCCTATGGCTACACCTTC. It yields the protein CANSPGSENPYGYTF.

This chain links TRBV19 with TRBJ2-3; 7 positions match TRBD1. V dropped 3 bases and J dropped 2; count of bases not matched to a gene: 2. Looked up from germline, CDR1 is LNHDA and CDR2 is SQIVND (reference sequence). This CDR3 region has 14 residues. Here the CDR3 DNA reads TGTGCCAGTAGTATTGGACAGGACACAGATACGCAGTATTTT. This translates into CASSIGQDTDTQYF.

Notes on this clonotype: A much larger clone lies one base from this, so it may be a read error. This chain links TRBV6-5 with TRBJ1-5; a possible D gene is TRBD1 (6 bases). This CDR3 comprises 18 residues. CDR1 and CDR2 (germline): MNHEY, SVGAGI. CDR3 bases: TGTGCCAGCAGTTACAGTGCCAGGGGCCCTTCAAGCAATCAGCCCCAGCGTTTT. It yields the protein CASSYSARGPSSNQPQRF.

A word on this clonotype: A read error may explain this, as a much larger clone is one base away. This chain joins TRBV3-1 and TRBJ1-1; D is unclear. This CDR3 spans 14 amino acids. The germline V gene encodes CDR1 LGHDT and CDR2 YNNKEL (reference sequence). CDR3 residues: CASSPRAGGTKAFF. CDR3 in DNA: TGTGCCAGCAGCCCCCGAGCGGGAGGCACTAAAGCTTTCTTT.

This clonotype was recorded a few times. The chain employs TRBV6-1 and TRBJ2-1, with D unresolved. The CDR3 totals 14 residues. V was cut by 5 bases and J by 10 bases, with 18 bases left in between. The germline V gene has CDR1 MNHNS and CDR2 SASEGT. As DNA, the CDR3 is TGTGCCAGCAGTCCCCCGACTCGAAATAAAGAGCAGTTCTTC. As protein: CASSPPTRNKEQFF.

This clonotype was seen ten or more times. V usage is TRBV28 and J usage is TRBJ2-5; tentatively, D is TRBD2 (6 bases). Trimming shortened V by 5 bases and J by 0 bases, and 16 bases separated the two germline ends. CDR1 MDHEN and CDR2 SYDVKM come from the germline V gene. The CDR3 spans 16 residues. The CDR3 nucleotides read TGTGCCAGCAGTACCCCGGCTAGCGTGTACCAAGAGACCCAGTACTTC. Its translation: CASSTPASVYQETQYF.

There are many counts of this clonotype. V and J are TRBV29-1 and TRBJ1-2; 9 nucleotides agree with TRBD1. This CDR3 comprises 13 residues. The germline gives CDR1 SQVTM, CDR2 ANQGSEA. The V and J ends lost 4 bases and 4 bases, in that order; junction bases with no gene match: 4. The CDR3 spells CSVGTGAFYGYTF. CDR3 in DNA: TGCAGCGTTGGGACAGGGGCCTTCTATGGCTACACCTTC. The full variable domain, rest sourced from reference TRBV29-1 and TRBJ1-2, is SAVISQKPSRDICQRGTSLTIQCQVDSQVTMMFWYRQQPGQSLTLIATANQGSEATYESGFVIDKFPISRPNLTFSTLTVSNMSPEDSSIYLCSVGTGAFYGYTFGSGTRLTVV.

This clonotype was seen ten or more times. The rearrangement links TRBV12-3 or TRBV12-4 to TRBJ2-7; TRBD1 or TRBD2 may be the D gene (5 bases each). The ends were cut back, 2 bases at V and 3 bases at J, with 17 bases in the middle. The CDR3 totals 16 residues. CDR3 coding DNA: TGTGCCAGCAGTTTAAGTTTCGGGACCGCCGACTACGAGCAGTACTTC. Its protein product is CASSLSFGTADYEQYF.

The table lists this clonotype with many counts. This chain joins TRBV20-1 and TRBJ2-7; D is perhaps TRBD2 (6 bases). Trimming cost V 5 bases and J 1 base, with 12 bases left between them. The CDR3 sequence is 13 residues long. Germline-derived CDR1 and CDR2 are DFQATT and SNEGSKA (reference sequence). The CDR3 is CSAEPGTSYEQYF. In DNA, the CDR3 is TGCAGTGCTGAGCCCGGGACTTCCTACGAGCAGTACTTC.

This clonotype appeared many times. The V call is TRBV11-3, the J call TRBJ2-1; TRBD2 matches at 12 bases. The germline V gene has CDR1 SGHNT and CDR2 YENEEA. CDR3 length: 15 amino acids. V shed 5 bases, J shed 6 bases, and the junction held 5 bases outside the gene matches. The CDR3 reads CASSQTSGSSNEQFF. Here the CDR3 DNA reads TGTGCCAGCAGCCAGACTAGCGGGAGTTCCAATGAGCAGTTCTTC.

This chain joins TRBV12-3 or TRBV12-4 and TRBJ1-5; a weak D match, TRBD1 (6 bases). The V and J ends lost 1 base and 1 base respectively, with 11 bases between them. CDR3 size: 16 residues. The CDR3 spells CASSLGRGVSNQPQHF. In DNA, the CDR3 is TGTGCCAGCAGTTTAGGCAGGGGCGTGAGCAATCAGCCCCAGCATTTT.

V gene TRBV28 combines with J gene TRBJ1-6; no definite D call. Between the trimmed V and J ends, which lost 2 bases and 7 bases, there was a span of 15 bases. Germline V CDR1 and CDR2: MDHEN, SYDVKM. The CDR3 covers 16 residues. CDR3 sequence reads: CASSLRFAGGNSPLHF. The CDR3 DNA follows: TGTGCCAGCAGTTTAAGGTTTGCAGGAGGCAATTCACCCCTCCACTTT. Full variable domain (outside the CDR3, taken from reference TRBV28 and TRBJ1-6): DVKVTQSSRYLVKRTGEKVFLECVQDMDHENMFWYRQDPGLGLRLIYFSYDVKMKEKGDIPEGYSVSREKKERFSLILESASTNQTSMYLCASSLRFAGGNSPLHFGNGTRLTVT.

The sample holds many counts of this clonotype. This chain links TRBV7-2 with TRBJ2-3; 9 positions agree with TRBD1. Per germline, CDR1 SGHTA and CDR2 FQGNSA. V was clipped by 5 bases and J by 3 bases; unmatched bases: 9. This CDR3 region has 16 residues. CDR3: CASSGPGQGSTDTQYF. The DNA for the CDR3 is TGTGCCAGCAGCGGGCCGGGACAGGGAAGTACAGATACGCAGTATTTT.

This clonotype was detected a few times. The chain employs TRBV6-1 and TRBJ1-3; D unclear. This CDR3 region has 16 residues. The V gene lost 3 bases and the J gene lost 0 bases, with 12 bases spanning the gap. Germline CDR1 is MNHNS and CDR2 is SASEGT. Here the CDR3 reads CASSEFSGSSGNTIYF. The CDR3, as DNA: TGTGCCAGCAGTGAGTTTTCCGGGTCCTCTGGAAACACCATATATTTT.